This T cell receptor (beta chain) was profiled in a study of beta chain features in type 1 diabetes. Study results and limitations: The question left open here concerned HLA type influencing TCRB rearrangement. Shortening that was moderate but significant affected the TCRB CDR3s of Type 1 diabetes patients in all four CD4+ subsets.

TCRB transcripts that were expressed got sequenced, as all of the isolated RNA had been reverse transcribed. The table came from immunoSEQ multiplex PCR; TCRdb's copy has only in-frame clones and leaves some out. The sample has roughly 280,000 clones, about 23% seen once; the top ten hold 0.012%. This CDR3 spans 13 amino acids. With 4 bases clipped from V and 9 bases from J, the junction kept 6 bases outside the gene matches. Germline V gives CDR1 MNHNS, CDR2 SASEGT. This clone was seen a single time. The target antigen is unknown. The chain is built from TRBV6-1 and TRBJ1-2; 9 bases match TRBD1. The TCR originated in a woman in her 30s with type 1 diabetes. Material for sequencing was naive CD4+ T cells from blood. CDR3 in amino acids: CASSGDREWSYTF. The CDR3 DNA reads TGTGCCAGCAGTGGGGACAGGGAATGGAGCTACACCTTC.